This entry lists 9 T cell receptor beta chains sequenced from one sample in a study of tumor T cells in aggressive B-cell lymphoma. The data were produced by immunoSEQ multiplex PCR, yet TCRdb's version contains in-frame clones alone and is incomplete. The sample includes 2,500 to 3,500 clones, 87% of them seen just once. The sample consisted of tumor tissue. These receptors were obtained from an adult with diffuse large B cell lymphoma.

The chain has TRBV13 and TRBJ1-2, with D tentatively TRBD1 (5 bases). CDR1 and CDR2 from the germline V gene are PRHDT and FYEKMQ (reference sequence). V dropped 5 bases and J dropped 0 bases, with 19 bases sitting between them. The CDR3 loop spans 17 amino acids. The CDR3 reads CASSLGGRPRANYGYTF. The CDR3 DNA follows: TGTGCCAGCAGCCTCGGGGGGAGGCCTAGGGCTAACTATGGCTACACCTTC. The full variable domain, in which reference TRBV13 and TRBJ1-2 provide the parts outside the CDR3, is AAGVIQSPRHLIKEKRETATLKCYPIPRHDTVYWYQQGPGQDPQFLISFYEKMQSDKGSIPDRFSAQQFSDYHSELNMSSLELGDSALYFCASSLGGRPRANYGYTFGSGTRLTVV.

The gene calls are TRBV7-9 and TRBJ1-5, with D possibly being TRBD1 (5 bases). The CDR3 covers 13 residues. From germline, CDR1 is SEHNR and CDR2 FQNEAQ (reference sequence). Trimming cost V 5 bases and J 5 bases, with 10 bases left between them. CDR3 nucleotide sequence: TGTGCCAGCAGCGCAACAGGACATCAGCCCCAGCATTTT. Translated, it gives CASSATGHQPQHF.

This chain joins TRBV6-1 and TRBJ2-2; the D is unclear. Germline V gene sequence: CDR1 MNHNS, CDR2 SASEGT. The V and J ends lost 0 bases and 5 bases respectively, with 7 bases between them. The CDR3 is made up of 14 amino acids. The CDR3 DNA follows: TGTGCCAGCAGTGAAGCGGTAGTAACCGGGGAGCTGTTTTTT. Translation: CASSEAVVTGELFF.

The chain joins TRBV7-9 to TRBJ1-5, with 9 bases lining up with TRBD1. CDR1 SEHNR and CDR2 FQNEAQ come from the germline V gene (reference sequence). The CDR3 runs to 15 residues. V was clipped by 5 bases and J by 2 bases; unmatched bases: 4. The CDR3 DNA follows: TGTGCCAGCAGCGGACAGGGGTACGGCAATCAGCCCCAGCATTTT. It translates to CASSGQGYGNQPQHF.

V usage is TRBV7-9 and J usage is TRBJ2-2; TRBD2 matches 10 bases. Trimming took 5 bases from V and 4 from J; bases not matched to a gene: 13. The germline gives CDR1 SEHNR, CDR2 FQNEAQ (reference sequence). CDR3 size: 18 residues. CDR3 in amino acids: CASSPKYAAGGPTGELFF. The CDR3 nucleotides are TGTGCCAGCAGCCCCAAGTACGCAGCGGGGGGGCCCACCGGGGAGCTGTTTTTT.

This rearrangement joins TRBV5-4 to TRBJ2-5; D not resolved. Trimming cost V 2 bases and J 4 bases, with 15 bases left between them. This CDR3 spans 15 amino acids. Germline-derived CDR1 and CDR2 are SGHNT and YYREEE (reference sequence). The CDR3 is CASSFSLGVRETQYF. CDR3 nucleotide sequence: TGTGCCAGCAGCTTTTCCTTAGGAGTTCGAGAGACCCAGTACTTC.

The chain recombines TRBV2 with TRBJ1-5; the match to TRBD1 covers 11 bases. CDR3 size: 14 residues. V was pared by 5 bases and J by 7 bases, with 4 bases of the junction left unmatched. CDR1 and CDR2 from the germline V gene are SNHLY and FYNNEI. The CDR3 protein is CASSRTGGEQPQHF. The CDR3 DNA is TGTGCCAGCAGTCGGACAGGGGGCGAACAGCCCCAGCATTTT. The variable domain in full, with the rest retrieved from reference TRBV2 and TRBJ1-5, is EPEVTQTPSHQVTQMGQEVILRCVPISNHLYFYWYRQILGQKVEFLVSFYNNEISEKSEIFDDQFSVERPDGSNFTLKIRSTKLEDSAMYFCASSRTGGEQPQHFGDGTRLSIL.

This chain's CDR3 is CASSVAEETGELFF. The CDR3 DNA follows: TGTGCCAGCAGTGTGGCGGAGGAGACCGGGGAGCTGTTTTTT. The rearrangement uses TRBV2 and TRBJ2-2; a possible D gene is TRBD2 (5 bases). CDR3 size: 14 residues. V dropped 4 bases and J dropped 5 bases, with 11 bases sitting between them. The germline gives CDR1 SNHLY, CDR2 FYNNEI. The full variable domain, its missing parts supplied by reference TRBV2 and TRBJ2-2, is EPEVTQTPSHQVTQMGQEVILRCVPISNHLYFYWYRQILGQKVEFLVSFYNNEISEKSEIFDDQFSVERPDGSNFTLKIRSTKLEDSAMYFCASSVAEETGELFFGEGSRLTVL.

This chain links TRBV5-1 with TRBJ1-1; D unresolved. The ends were cut back, 5 bases at V and 1 base at J, with 18 bases in the middle. The CDR3 is 16 amino acids. Germline assignment: CDR1 SGHRS and CDR2 YFSETQ. Here the CDR3 reads CASRTSPETANTEAFF. CDR3 nucleotide sequence: TGCGCCAGCAGGACTTCTCCCGAGACGGCGAACACTGAAGCTTTCTTT.